The rows below give T cell receptor beta chains drawn from one sample of a study of blood T cell repertoires in COVID-19. Clones were sequenced by immunoSEQ multiplex PCR, and TCRdb holds only the in-frame ones, with some missing. The data hold under 140,000 clones, with less than 75% observed a single time. The source material was peripheral blood. The receptors shown here come from a woman in her fifties or sixties with acute or convalescent COVID-19. Both conserved end residues are part of each CDR3. The order of the fields is J gene, D gene, clone size, V gene, CDR3 protein, CDR3 DNA. The D gene is left open where the match is weak. Size is stated for part of the rows, as once, few or many counts, or as a class when the clone is expanded.

TRBJ2-2	-	-	TRBV5-1	CASSQQARGNTGELFF	TGCGCCAGCAGCCAACAGGCTCGAGGGAACACCGGGGAGCTGTTTTTT
TRBJ2-7	TRBD2	-	TRBV28	CASISGGQSTGYEQYF	TGTGCCAGCATAAGCGGGGGGCAAAGCACCGGCTACGAGCAGTACTTC
TRBJ1-3	-	-	TRBV5-6	CASSLAGSSGNTIYF	TGTGCCAGCAGCTTGGCAGGCAGCTCTGGAAACACCATATATTTT
TRBJ1-2	TRBD1	-	TRBV2	CASSETGATGFGGYTF	TGTGCCAGCAGTGAAACCGGGGCGACAGGGTTCGGCGGCTACACCTTC
TRBJ2-5	-	-	TRBV27	CASSPRRGQETQYF	TGTGCCAGCAGTCCCCGAAGAGGCCAAGAGACCCAGTACTTC
TRBJ1-5	-	-	TRBV19	CASRPLGGIQPQHF	TGTGCCAGTAGGCCCCTTGGGGGGATCCAGCCCCAGCATTTT
TRBJ1-1	TRBD1	-	TRBV4-1	CASSQTGGRPEAFF	TGCGCCAGCAGCCAGACAGGGGGCCGACCTGAAGCTTTCTTT
TRBJ2-2	-	-	TRBV5-4	CASSWGHMNTGELFF	TGTGCCAGCAGCTGGGGACACATGAACACCGGGGAGCTGTTTTTT
TRBJ1-1	-	few	TRBV3-1/TRBV3-2	CASSQGREAFF	TGTGCCAGCAGCCAAGGTCGGGAGGCTTTCTTT
TRBJ1-5	-	-	TRBV12-5	CASGLIPSGANSNQPQHF	TGTGCTAGTGGTTTGATCCCTAGCGGAGCGAATAGCAATCAGCCCCAGCATTTT
TRBJ1-6	TRBD1	-	TRBV19	CASSTKKGTAFNSPLHF	TGTGCCAGTAGTACCAAAAAAGGGACAGCGTTTAATTCACCCCTCCACTTT
TRBJ2-1	TRBD2	-	TRBV5-4	CASSSVAGGGNEQFF	TGTGCCAGCAGCTCGGTAGCGGGGGGCGGAAATGAGCAGTTCTTC
TRBJ1-2	-	-	TRBV9	CASSVEVSANYGYTF	TGTGCCAGCAGCGTAGAAGTCAGCGCTAACTATGGCTACACCTTC
TRBJ1-6	-	-	TRBV27	CASSFRTDNGHSPLHF	TGTGCCAGCAGTTTTCGGACGGACAACGGGCATTCACCCCTCCACTTT
TRBJ2-7	-	-	TRBV12-3/TRBV12-4	CASSSLSYEQYF	TGTGCCAGCAGCAGTCTCTCCTACGAGCAGTACTTC
TRBJ1-2	-	-	TRBV19	CASRRDIRLGGYTF	TGTGCCAGTAGGAGGGATATCCGTTTGGGTGGCTACACCTTC
TRBJ1-2	TRBD1	few	TRBV19	CASRTPGQGSVGYTF	TGTGCCAGTAGGACACCGGGACAGGGATCGGTCGGCTACACCTTC
TRBJ2-5	TRBD2	-	TRBV6-5	CASRTSGQETQYF	TGTGCCAGCAGGACTAGCGGGCAAGAGACCCAGTACTTC
TRBJ1-1	TRBD1	-	TRBV3-1/TRBV3-2	CASSRDRGFYTEAFF	TGTGCCAGCAGCCGGGACAGGGGTTTTTACACTGAAGCTTTCTTT
TRBJ2-1	TRBD2	few	TRBV27	CASSSAGAGGIYNEQFF	TGTGCCAGCAGTTCCGCGGGGGCGGGGGGCATTTACAATGAGCAGTTCTTC
TRBJ1-5	TRBD1	-	TRBV5-1	CASRDGTGSNQPQHF	TGCGCCAGCAGGGACGGGACAGGGAGCAATCAGCCCCAGCATTTT
TRBJ2-7	TRBD1	-	TRBV29-1	CSVEGGTGAYEQYF	TGCAGCGTTGAAGGGGGGACAGGAGCCTACGAGCAGTACTTC
TRBJ2-4	TRBD1	-	TRBV7-3	CASSPGQDGIQYF	TGTGCCAGCAGCCCTGGACAGGACGGCATTCAGTACTTC
TRBJ2-6	-	-	TRBV6-1	CASSETRSSFRSGANVLTF	TGTGCCAGCAGTGAAACAAGGAGTTCATTCCGCTCTGGGGCCAACGTCCTGACTTTC
TRBJ1-2	-	-	TRBV29-1	CSEQNNYGYTF	TGCAGCGAGCAAAATAACTATGGCTACACCTTC
TRBJ2-1	-	-	TRBV12-3/TRBV12-4	CASSLKMSQFF	TGTGCCAGCAGCCTTAAAATGTCGCAGTTCTTC
TRBJ2-2	-	-	TRBV18	CASSLRDSSTGELFF	TGTGCCAGCTCCCTCCGGGACTCCTCAACCGGGGAGCTGTTTTTT
TRBJ1-3	-	-	TRBV5-6	CASSFAGGSGNTIYF	TGTGCCAGCAGCTTCGCCGGGGGCTCTGGAAACACCATATATTTT
TRBJ2-5	-	-	TRBV28	CASSFVRARTETQYF	TGTGCCAGCAGTTTCGTGCGGGCCAGAACGGAGACCCAGTACTTC
TRBJ2-3	TRBD1	-	TRBV7-9	CASSLGQGSTDTQYF	TGTGCCAGCAGCTTAGGACAGGGTAGCACAGATACGCAGTATTTT